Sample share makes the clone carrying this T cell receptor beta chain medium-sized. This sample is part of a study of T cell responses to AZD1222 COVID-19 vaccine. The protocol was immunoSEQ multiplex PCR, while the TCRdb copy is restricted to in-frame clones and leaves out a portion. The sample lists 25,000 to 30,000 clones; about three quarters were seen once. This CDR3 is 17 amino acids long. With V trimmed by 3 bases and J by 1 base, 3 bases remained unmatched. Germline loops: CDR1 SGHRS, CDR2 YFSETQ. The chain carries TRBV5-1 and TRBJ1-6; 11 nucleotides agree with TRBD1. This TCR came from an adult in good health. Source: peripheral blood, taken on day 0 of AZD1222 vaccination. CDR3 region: CASSSGQGASYNSPLHF. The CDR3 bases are TGCGCCAGCAGCTCTGGACAGGGGGCTTCCTATAATTCACCCCTCCACTTT.